This section outlines one T cell receptor (beta chain) sequence together with its context. Germline CDR1 WNHNN, CDR2 SYGVQD (reference sequence). V shed 6 bases, J shed 4 bases, and the junction held 9 bases outside the gene matches. This CDR3 comprises 15 residues. Study processing details: Nucleated cell counts were estimated from reference gene primer amplification. Clones were read by immunoSEQ multiplex PCR, and TCRdb kept only the in-frame ones, dropping some. That table is the source of V, J and clone size, and D and trimming were worked out from the DNA. Of some 100,000 clones listed, 91% were seen once; the top ten hold about 2%. These data come from a study of blood T cell repertoires in COVID-19. Overall study context: Both acute and convalescent COVID-19 samples were obtained from the United States, Italy and Spain. Nucleic acid was either cDNA or gDNA, and it came from T cells, B-cell-depleted T cells, or PBMCs.

Source material: peripheral blood. The V and J genes are TRBV10-1 and TRBJ1-2; the match to TRBD1 covers 9 bases. The clonotype originates from a human donor with active COVID-19. The donor label of this sample is uncertain. The CDR3 region has the DNA TGCGCCAGCAGACGGACAGGGGTCGTCGCCTATGGCTACACCTTC. Translating gives CASRRTGVVAYGYTF.